The source of this T cell receptor beta chain is a study of cytomegalovirus exposure and HLA in healthy donors (dated by TCRdb to between 2016 and 2019). In terms of the full investigation: An earlier analysis of more than 550 of the donors reported 276 Gb of sequence data and about 120 million unique TCR beta sequences obtained from approximately 180 million T cells. Along with the roughly 700-subject first cohort, a separate validation cohort of 120 different subjects was used. Class I and class II HLA loci were covered by the typing at four-digit resolution. The T cell repertoires of under 700 subjects were profiled by immunosequencing and related to cytomegalovirus serostatus. An earlier analysis of approximately 640 of the donors applied high-throughput TCR beta sequencing to assess whether each TCR beta V gene segment acted as functional or pseudogenic. To study patterns of TCR occurrence, a later analysis re-analyzed previously published TCR beta repertoires from 650 to 750 donors and added high-resolution HLA genotyping. The genetic ancestry cluster associated with self-reported Caucasian donors included 81% of the roughly 410 genotyped donors. Approximately 330 gigabases of sequencing data and around 80 million unique TCR sequences made up an early release that covered under 750 HLA-typed donors. The number of typed donors differed by locus: 629-630 for A, B, C, DRB1 and DQB1; some 500 for DQA1; 606 for DPA1; and 450 to 480 for DPB1. Every discovery cohort repertoire had been produced on one sequencing platform. To predict cytomegalovirus infection status, the study combined high-throughput TCR immunosequencing, statistical association of individual TCRs with disease status, and machine learning. The later analysis used no new phenotypic data to find candidate immune exposures, relying instead on TCR beta sequences and their occurrence across donors. Among about 410 genotyped donors of the cohort, an average of around 250,000 unique TCR beta nucleotide sequences was sequenced per donor, of which 15% to 20% were non-productive. Donor age, sex, ethnicity and CMV serostatus were collected together with the repertoire data. A few DR-DQ haplotypes were treated as single units for association and clustering because of strong linkage in the cohort. The study aimed to test whether signatures of past pathogen exposure could be identified by cataloging public T cell receptors. In a later genetic analysis, genome-wide SNP genotypes for about three fifths of the 666 donors were used, and that subset was treated as a discovery cohort.

Concerning this clone itself: No cognate antigen has been identified for it. Qualities for individual bases were not recorded, and no much larger clone is one base off.

Findings and caveats that apply to the study as a whole: Three of the identified cytomegalovirus-associated TCR beta chains were confirmed in vitro to be specific for cytomegalovirus antigens. In an earlier analysis of roughly 560 of the donors, most TCR beta V segments were observed in productive rearrangements about 87% or about 30% of the time, broadly matching IMGT annotations. A later analysis found that HLA-associated TCR beta chains were more clonally expanded and had lower generation probabilities than equally common non-associated chains. In a later analysis, 15,000 to 20,000 TCR beta sequences were associated with specific HLA alleles at a false discovery rate of 0.05. Because the 87-base-pair reads could not distinguish some IMGT-functional V segments, including TRBV6-2 and TRBV6-3, those segments were excluded. Because some donors lacked HLA typing at each locus, the association tests relied only on the typed subset. A later genetic analysis associated a missense DCLRE1C variant with V-gene and J-gene trimming of TCR beta chains, and an independent cohort replicated the association. In both the original and validation cohorts, the classifier was reported to diagnose cytomegalovirus status with high specificity and sensitivity. The cohort was sequenced for TCR beta chains only, and without alpha or paired-chain data the features that could be detected were limited. Linkage disequilibrium might explain the correlated functional status among segregating V segments, but an unknown experimental factor could not be excluded. A later genetic analysis reported fewer N-insertions in productive TCRs among donors in an Asian-associated ancestry cluster than the roughly 620-donor mean. The presence/absence analyses assumed that sequencing depth was roughly uniform across donors, and that assumption may not be true. A later analysis reported that several top co-occurrence clusters appeared linked to parvovirus B19, influenza, CMV and Epstein-Barr virus. A later analysis found that most CMV-associated TCR beta chains appeared HLA-restricted, with HLA associations seemingly driven largely by CMV exposure. The only immune exposure information available for the cohort was CMV serostatus. The earlier analysis of nearly 600 of the donors excluded seventeen rarely observed V segments, including chromosome 9 orphons, because counts were too low. In a later analysis, TCR association rates were found to vary across HLA loci, with the most associated TCRs seen for DRB1 alleles and the fewest for HLA-C alleles. Across donors, most TCR sequences were observed very rarely, whereas some public TCRs were present in many individuals. The authors suggested that the approach could potentially be generalized to other disease states and immunological phenotypes. When HLA alleles, especially DR and DQ, strongly co-occurred, attributing TCR associations to individual alleles was difficult. A further reported finding was that TCR beta sequences accurately predicted the HLA-A and HLA-B alleles for most subjects in the first cohort. The sequencing pipeline was judged likely to have produced a cluster of highly shared sequence variants as a technical artifact. In the study, about 150 TCR beta chains were listed as associated with cytomegalovirus.

V gives up 1 base and J gives up 8 bases, and the segment between their germline ends measures 14 bases. Sequences SGHVS (CDR1) and FNYEAQ (CDR2) are obtained from the germline V gene. The CDR3 runs 14 amino acids, cysteine and phenylalanine included. Kept here is only the CDR3 DNA, which spans 42 bases and is read in frame from base 1. The method behind the library was the immunoSEQ multiplex PCR assay. For the multiplex PCR, a mixture combining 60 forward primers for TCR Vbeta segments and 13 reverse primers for TCR Jbeta segments was used. The CDR3 region of rearranged TCR beta genes was amplified from genomic DNA by a multiplex PCR assay. Amplified TCR beta libraries were sequenced as 87-base-pair reads on the Illumina HiSeq System. Regarding the original processing steps: Across the 500 to 700 repertoires, a later analysis counted 60 million to 90 million unique TCR beta chains, around 10 million of which were shared by at least two donors. Raw reads were error-corrected and collapsed into unique sequences with a nearest-neighbor algorithm that merged closely related sequences to remove PCR and sequencing errors. CDR3 sequences were aligned to IMGT reference sequences to assign V, D and J gene segments. For a sequence to be retained, at least a six-nucleotide match to both a V gene segment and a J gene segment was required. Rearrangements were classified as productive when the CDR3 lacked stop codons and remained in frame with V and J, and all other rearrangements were classified as non-productive. CDR3 was defined according to IMGT convention as the region running from the second conserved V-encoded cysteine to the conserved J-encoded phenylalanine. The earlier analysis of 587 of the donors excluded any sequence lacking an unambiguous match to a single V gene segment. In an earlier analysis of approximately 610 of the donors, V segments were called functional above 56.7% productive rearrangements and were called segregating when the between-donor standard deviation exceeded 5%. A statistical classification framework was built for diagnosing cytomegalovirus status from the catalog of TCR beta chain sequences. In a later analysis, TCR nucleotide sequences were compared against IMGT/GENE-DB human TR gene sequences so that V and J genes could be assigned. In a later analysis, CDR3 sequences and most-parsimonious VDJ recombination scenarios were assigned using the TCRdist pipeline. In a later analysis, each TCR beta chain was defined by its CDR3 amino acid sequence together with its V-gene family, and reads without a unique V-gene family were excluded. To address suspected cross-contamination and a sequencing artifact, a later analysis removed 450 to 700 highly shared, low-generation-probability nucleotide sequences. For each public chain, a later analysis derived a clonal expansion index from normalized ranks of inferred template counts within each repertoire. Generation probabilities in a later analysis came from a VDJ recombination model fitted to out-of-frame rearrangements, and those results were checked against IGoR. A later analysis scored TCR-TCR, TCR-HLA and TCR-CMV co-occurrence with hypergeometric tests, applying a repertoire-size bias correction to TCR pairs. In a later analysis, false discovery rates were estimated by permuting HLA or CMV assignments 20 times. A later analysis grouped co-occurring TCRs with DBSCAN, adding TCRdist sequence similarity when clustering within HLA-allele-positive subsets. Repertoires with fewer than 30,000 or more than 120,000 public chains were left out of co-occurrence clustering, as were five repertoires with anomalous nucleotide sharing. TCRdb obtained this table from immuneACCESS and retained in-frame rearrangements with V and J assigned. These tables miss some clones; where compared with another copy, unresolved V genes account for less than half of the shortfall, and the remainder is unexplained. V, J and clone size were drawn from that table, and D and trimming were deduced from the DNA. Here the sample has about 120,000 clones; around 80% occur a single time. The top ten clonotypes cover more than 7.5% of the sample.

The cohort was made up of several hundred healthy bone marrow donors. At the time of sampling, all cohort members were nominally healthy, though unrecorded immune exposures were likely present. The donor tested CMV seropositive, placing the donor among the 310 or so seropositive members of the cohort. Each donor provided a peripheral blood sample, and peripheral blood mononuclear cells were used for TCR beta sequencing. The Qiagen DNeasy Blood Extraction Kit was used to extract genomic DNA from the blood cell samples. This TCR was sampled from a woman in her forties or fifties in good health and CMV-seropositive. The chain was built from TRBV7-6 and TRBJ2-5; a weak D assignment points to TRBD2 (5 bases agree). The specimen sequenced was PBMCs. CDR3 reads: CASSLGVLEDTQYF. Read as DNA, the sequence is TGTGCCAGCAGCTTAGGGGTACTGGAGGACACCCAGTACTTC.